Below, 8 T cell receptor beta chains from the same sample are listed, as sequenced in a study of blood T cells in healthy people across ages. Then a second PCR, running about 6 to 12 cycles, was carried out with a sample-barcoded 5' primer and a J-beta primer mix. MiXCR, run by TCRdb on the 5' RACE reads, gives a single entry per CDR3 protein. The sample shows around 2 million distinct CDR3 sequences, more than 35% of them seen only once. The material sequenced was blood. The source is a human donor in good health.

The rearrangement uses TRBV7-2 and TRBJ2-7, with TRBD1 matching over 7 bases. The CDR3 is 16 amino acids. V was clipped by 3 bases and J by 3 bases; unmatched bases: 11. The germline V gene has CDR1 SGHTA and CDR2 FQGNSA. The CDR3 DNA sequence: TGTGCCAGCAGCTTTGACCTCGGGACAGCACTCTACGAGCAGTACTTC. Translated, it gives CASSFDLGTALYEQYF.

This clonotype was seen once. The chain links TRBV5-1 to TRBJ2-3; tentative D call: TRBD2 (6 bases). Deletions cut 2 bases from V and 9 bases from J, with 16 bases between. The germline gives CDR1 SGHRS, CDR2 YFSETQ. The CDR3 is made up of 14 amino acids. CDR3 sequence (DNA): TGCGCCAGCAGCTTAACTGGGCAAGGGAGGACGCAGTATTTT. Encoded protein: CASSLTGQGRTQYF.

This chain uses TRBV12-3 or TRBV12-4 with TRBJ1-1; a weak D match, TRBD1 (5 bases). The CDR3 has 14 residues. V was pared by 1 base and J by 10 bases, with 16 bases between. CDR3 sequence reads: CASSLGTGGNGAFF. The CDR3 DNA is TGTGCCAGCAGTTTAGGGACCGGGGGAAATGGAGCTTTCTTT.

The gene calls are TRBV15 and TRBJ1-1; possible D gene TRBD1, 5 bases. Per the germline V gene, CDR1 is LNHNV and CDR2 is YYDKDF (reference sequence). The CDR3 loop spans 15 amino acids. With 1 base removed from V and 4 bases from J, the gap between germline ends came to 13 bases. This CDR3 reads CATSRGGGGSTEAFF. CDR3 DNA: TGTGCCACCAGCAGAGGTGGGGGGGGAAGCACTGAAGCTTTCTTT.

The CDR3 protein is CASSEGWRQGGYTF. CDR3 DNA: TGTGCCAGCAGTGAAGGATGGCGACAGGGGGGCTACACCTTC. This chain connects TRBV6-1 to TRBJ1-2; TRBD1 agrees at 8 bases. The germline CDR1 and CDR2 sequences are MNHNS and SASEGT. V trimming: 1 base; J trimming: 8 bases; junction bases outside the gene matches: 6. CDR3 length: 14 residues.

The chain couples TRBV20-1 to TRBJ1-1; D gene ambiguous. The germline V gene has CDR1 DFQATT and CDR2 SNEGSKA (reference sequence). CDR3 length equals 16 residues. V was cut by 0 bases and J by 4 bases, with 18 bases left in between. CDR3 sequence: CSARDLSGGMSTEAFF. The CDR3, as DNA: TGCAGTGCTAGAGATCTCAGTGGCGGAATGAGCACTGAAGCTTTCTTT.

The chain couples TRBV24-1 to TRBJ2-3, with 9 bases fitting TRBD1. Trimming took 7 bases from V and 4 from J; bases not matched to a gene: 5. The length of the CDR3 is 14 residues. CDR1 and CDR2 (germline): KGHDR, SFDVKD. In nucleotides, the CDR3 is TGTGCCACCAGCTGGACAGGGGAAGCAGATACGCAGTATTTT. This gives the protein CATSWTGEADTQYF.

The chain combines TRBV6-1 with TRBJ2-1, with 9 bases fitting TRBD2. The CDR3 is 15 amino acids. Germline V gives CDR1 MNHNS, CDR2 SASEGT. V gave up 6 bases and J gave up 4 bases; unmatched junction bases: 7. The CDR3 reads CASRTLAGGYNEQFF. CDR3 coding DNA: TGTGCCAGCAGGACCCTCGCGGGGGGGTACAATGAGCAGTTCTTC.